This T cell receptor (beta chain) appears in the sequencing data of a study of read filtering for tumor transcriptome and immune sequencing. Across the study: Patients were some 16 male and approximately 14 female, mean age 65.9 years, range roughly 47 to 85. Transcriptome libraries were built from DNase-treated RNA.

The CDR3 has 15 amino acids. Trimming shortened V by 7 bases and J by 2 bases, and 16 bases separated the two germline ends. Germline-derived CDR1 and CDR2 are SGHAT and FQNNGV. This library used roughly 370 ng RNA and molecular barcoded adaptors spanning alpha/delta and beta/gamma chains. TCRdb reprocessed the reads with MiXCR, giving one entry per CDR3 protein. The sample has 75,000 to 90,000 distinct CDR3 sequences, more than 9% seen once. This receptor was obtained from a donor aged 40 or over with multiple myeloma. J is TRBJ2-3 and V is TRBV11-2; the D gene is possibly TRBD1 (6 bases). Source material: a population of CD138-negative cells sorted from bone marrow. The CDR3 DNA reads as TGTGCCAGCACCAGAGGACAGAGTAACACAGATACGCAGTATTTT. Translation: CASTRGQSNTDTQYF. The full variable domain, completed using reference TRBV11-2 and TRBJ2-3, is EAGVAQSPRYKIIEKRQSVAFWCNPISGHATLYWYQQILGQGPKLLIQFQNNGVVDDSQLPKDRFSAERLKGVDSTLKIQPAKLEDSAVYLCASTRGQSNTDTQYFGPGTRLTVL.